This is a list of T cell receptor beta chains from one sample in a study of identical twins. From the 5' RACE reads, TCRdb called clonotypes with MiXCR, one entry per CDR3 protein. This repertoire shows about 700,000 distinct CDR3 sequences, 8% to 9% found once; its top ten account for 0.85% to 1%. The same data also went into a second study, on yellow fever vaccine responses in identical twins.

The sequenced sample was PBMCs. The receptors originated from a woman aged 18-29 years in good health. Both conserved end residues are trimmed from each CDR3. Fields, in order: D gene, V gene, CDR3 protein. D genes are given only for firm matches.

TRBD1,TRBV28,ASSASPPGQLTYEQY
-,TRBV5-1,ASSLNGQPNTEAF
TRBD1,TRBV12-3/TRBV12-4,ASRPGTGSYNEQF
-,TRBV5-1,ASSLESYQETQY
-,TRBV28,ASRPTPTGPYEQY
-,TRBV12-3/TRBV12-4,ASSVWGEQY
-,TRBV12-3/TRBV12-4,ASSLYFSGVNEKLF
-,TRBV3-1,ASSQDLRMNQPQH
-,TRBV9,ASSVVPNPLEQY
-,TRBV12-3/TRBV12-4,ASSTLTENYGYT
-,TRBV6-2/TRBV6-3,ASSYSAAYNEQF
TRBD2,TRBV5-1,ASSPKREGHYNEQF
TRBD2,TRBV7-9,ASSLWGGGDLTDTQY